These T cell receptor beta chains were read from a single sample in a study of blood T cell repertoires in COVID-19. TCRdb's copy holds only in-frame clones and misses some; the assay was immunoSEQ multiplex PCR. Found here are around 200,000 clones, 70% to 90% of them singletons; the top ten hold around 7.4%. The sample comprised PBMCs or T cells enriched from blood (not recorded which). The receptors here all came from a woman aged 40 to 50 with acute COVID-19. Both conserved end residues are part of each CDR3. The order of the fields is J gene, V gene, D gene, CDR3 protein. D genes are given only for firm matches.

>TRBJ2-7|TRBV6-5|-
CASSVIYEQYF
>TRBJ2-3|TRBV5-1|-
CASSPGGGRPSTDTQYF
>TRBJ1-5|TRBV3-1/TRBV3-2|-
CASSQDLYQPQHF
>TRBJ2-7|TRBV30|-
CAWSVRRQPTYYEQYF
>TRBJ2-3|TRBV3-1/TRBV3-2|-
CASSQGPRPGGSADTQYF
>TRBJ1-5|TRBV19|-
CASSNGGQPQHF
>TRBJ1-1|TRBV19|-
CASRLRTEAFF
>TRBJ1-5|TRBV19|-
CASTYQGANQPQHF
>TRBJ2-3|TRBV10-1|-
CASSRGEQGGTQYF
>TRBJ2-7|TRBV19|TRBD2
CASLGTSEQYF
>TRBJ1-1|TRBV28|TRBD1
CASSLGQGPYTEAFF
>TRBJ1-2|TRBV4-2|-
CASSQDKGYGYGYTF
>TRBJ2-3|TRBV7-3|-
CASSLNRGRNTQYF
>TRBJ2-1|TRBV6-1|TRBD2
CASSERGLAAQSRWNEQFF
>TRBJ1-4|TRBV29-1|TRBD1
CSVRGGDEKLFF
>TRBJ2-7|TRBV30|TRBD1
CAWSPLDRAVSEQYF
>TRBJ2-5|TRBV3-1/TRBV3-2|TRBD2
CASSQEGLAGGGVETQYF
>TRBJ2-7|TRBV19|-
CASSIVAGTSYEQYF
>TRBJ1-2|TRBV6-5|TRBD1
CASSYRQGPRGYTF
>TRBJ1-1|TRBV5-1|-
CASHPGDGRDNTEAFF
>TRBJ1-1|TRBV2|TRBD1
CASSDPPGTGGWDTEAFF
>TRBJ2-7|TRBV28|-
CASNGNYYEQYF
>TRBJ2-4|TRBV7-2|-
CASSPRGSGVKNIQYF
>TRBJ1-2|TRBV30|-
CAWRADQGTAGYTF
>TRBJ2-1|TRBV11-2|TRBD2
CASSLVREGLGEQFF
>TRBJ1-2|TRBV24-1|-
CATGGGGQRNGYTF
>TRBJ2-5|TRBV3-1/TRBV3-2|TRBD2
CASSLQLAMETQYF
>TRBJ1-4|TRBV7-2|TRBD1
CASSLEGTGGLGEKLFF
>TRBJ1-3|TRBV30|-
CAWSVHSPSGNTIYF
>TRBJ1-5|TRBV3-1/TRBV3-2|-
CASAETGTSPQPQHF
>TRBJ1-1|TRBV19|-
CASSTTMNTEAFF
>TRBJ2-2|TRBV11-2|TRBD1
CASSSQGAQGGTGELFF
>TRBJ1-4|TRBV5-1|-
CASSSVREFQGPTNEKLFF
>TRBJ1-1|TRBV7-8|-
CASSRGQNTEAFF
>TRBJ2-7|TRBV7-2|TRBD2
CASSLAAGAVREQYF
>TRBJ1-6|TRBV28|TRBD1
CASRGGQVNSPLHF
>TRBJ1-2|TRBV7-2|-
CASSLGTIPGYTF
>TRBJ1-3|TRBV4-1|-
CASSQVSSLFTIYF